The present T cell receptor (beta chain) was sequenced within a study of T-cell memory formation after mild COVID-19. There are many counts of this clonotype. Germline CDR1 DFQATT, CDR2 SNEGSKA (reference sequence). V lost 1 base to trimming and J lost 7 bases, with 17 bases between them. This CDR3 has 15 residues. TCRdb ran MiXCR on the 5' RACE reads and lists one entry per CDR3 protein. The sample gives 100,000 to 130,000 distinct CDR3 sequences, 15% to 20% of which show up once; roughly 6% is in the top ten. The sequenced sample was PBMCs or a T cell subset sorted from them (not recorded which). This chain links TRBV20-1 with TRBJ2-1, with D possibly TRBD2 on 6 matching bases. The source of this sequence is a man between 18 and 35 years old who had mild COVID-19 (a few samples of this study predate the infection). Cell type and time point are not known. The CDR3 region is CSARVGWRGENEQFF. The CDR3 bases are TGCAGTGCTAGAGTCGGGTGGAGGGGTGAGAATGAGCAGTTCTTC.